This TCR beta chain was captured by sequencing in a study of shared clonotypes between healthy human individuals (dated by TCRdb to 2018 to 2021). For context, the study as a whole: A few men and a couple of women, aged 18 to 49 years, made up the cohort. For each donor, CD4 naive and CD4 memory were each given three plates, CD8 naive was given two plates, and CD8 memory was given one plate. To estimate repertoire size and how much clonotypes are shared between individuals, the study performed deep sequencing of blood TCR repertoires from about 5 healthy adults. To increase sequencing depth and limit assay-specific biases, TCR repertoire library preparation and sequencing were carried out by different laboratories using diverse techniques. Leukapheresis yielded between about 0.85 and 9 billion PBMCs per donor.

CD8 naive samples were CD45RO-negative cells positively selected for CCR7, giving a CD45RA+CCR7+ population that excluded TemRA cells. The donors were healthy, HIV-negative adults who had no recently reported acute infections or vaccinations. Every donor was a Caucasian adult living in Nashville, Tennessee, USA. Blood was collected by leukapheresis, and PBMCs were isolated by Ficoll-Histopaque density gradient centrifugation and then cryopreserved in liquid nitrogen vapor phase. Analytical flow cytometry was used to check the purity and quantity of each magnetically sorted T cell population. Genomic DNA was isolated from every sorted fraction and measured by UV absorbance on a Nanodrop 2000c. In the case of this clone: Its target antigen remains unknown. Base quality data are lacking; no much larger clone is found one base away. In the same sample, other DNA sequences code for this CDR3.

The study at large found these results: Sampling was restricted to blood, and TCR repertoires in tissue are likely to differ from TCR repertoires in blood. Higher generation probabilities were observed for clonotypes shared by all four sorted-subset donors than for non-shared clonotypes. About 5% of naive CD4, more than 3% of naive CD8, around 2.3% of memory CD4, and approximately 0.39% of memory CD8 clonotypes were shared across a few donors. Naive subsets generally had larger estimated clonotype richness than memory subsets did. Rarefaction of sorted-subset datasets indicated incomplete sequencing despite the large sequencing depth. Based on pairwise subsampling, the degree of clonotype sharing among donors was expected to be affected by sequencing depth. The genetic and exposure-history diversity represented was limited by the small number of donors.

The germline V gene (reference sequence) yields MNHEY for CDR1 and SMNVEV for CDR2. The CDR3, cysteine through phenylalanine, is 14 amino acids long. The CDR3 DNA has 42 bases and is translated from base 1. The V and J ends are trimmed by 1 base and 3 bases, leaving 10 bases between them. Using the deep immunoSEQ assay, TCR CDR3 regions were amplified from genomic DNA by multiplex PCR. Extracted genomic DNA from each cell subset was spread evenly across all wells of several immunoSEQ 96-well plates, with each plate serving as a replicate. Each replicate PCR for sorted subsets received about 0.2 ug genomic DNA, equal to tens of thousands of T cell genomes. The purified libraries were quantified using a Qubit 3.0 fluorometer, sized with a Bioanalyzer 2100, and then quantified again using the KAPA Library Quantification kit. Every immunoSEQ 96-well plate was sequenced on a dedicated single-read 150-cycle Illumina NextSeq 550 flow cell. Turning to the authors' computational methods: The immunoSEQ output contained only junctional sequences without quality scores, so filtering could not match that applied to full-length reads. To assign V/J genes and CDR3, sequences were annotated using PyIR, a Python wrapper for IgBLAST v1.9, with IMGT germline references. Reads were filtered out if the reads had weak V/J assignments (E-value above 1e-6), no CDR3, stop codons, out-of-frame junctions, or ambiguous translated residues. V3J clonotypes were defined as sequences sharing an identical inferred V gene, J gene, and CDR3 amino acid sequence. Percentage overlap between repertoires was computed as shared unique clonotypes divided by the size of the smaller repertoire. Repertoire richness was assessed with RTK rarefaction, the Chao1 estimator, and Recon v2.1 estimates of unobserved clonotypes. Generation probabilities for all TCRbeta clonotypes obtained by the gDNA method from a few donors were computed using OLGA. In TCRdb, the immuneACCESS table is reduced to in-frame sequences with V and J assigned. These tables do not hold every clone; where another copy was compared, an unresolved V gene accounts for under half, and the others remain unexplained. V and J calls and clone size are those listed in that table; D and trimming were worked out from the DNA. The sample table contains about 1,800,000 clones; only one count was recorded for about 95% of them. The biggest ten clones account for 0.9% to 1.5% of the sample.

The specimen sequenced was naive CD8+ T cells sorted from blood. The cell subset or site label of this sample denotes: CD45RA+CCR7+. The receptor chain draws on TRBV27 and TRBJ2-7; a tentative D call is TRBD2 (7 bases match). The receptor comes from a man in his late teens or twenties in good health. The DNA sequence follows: TGTGCCAGCAGTTTATGGGGGGGGCTCTACGAGCAGTACTTC. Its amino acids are CASSLWGGLYEQYF.